This passage covers 26 T cell receptor beta chains from one sample sequenced in a study of blood T cell repertoires in COVID-19 (dated by TCRdb to 2020 to 2022). Library construction relied on the immunoSEQ multiplex PCR assay. TCRdb provides this immuneACCESS table in a form limited to in-frame rearrangements. Some clones are lacking; in checked studies, under half of them reflect an unresolved V gene, and why the rest are absent is not known. This sample has about 150,000 clones in its table, and nearly 85% of those were observed once. The ten most abundant clones make up about 40% of the sample. Material for sequencing was peripheral blood. These receptors were obtained from a human donor in a cohort sampled during active COVID-19.

V is TRBV4-2 and J is TRBJ2-7; 9 bases match TRBD2. This CDR3 spans 14 amino acids. The ends lost 3 bases at V and 3 bases at J; junction bases unmatched: 3. Looked up from germline, CDR1 is LGHNA and CDR2 is YNFKEQ. The CDR3 loop is CASSQLSGGYEQYF. CDR3 in DNA: TGTGCCAGCAGCCAGCTTAGCGGGGGCTACGAGCAGTACTTC.

The CDR3 region has the DNA TGCAGCGCCCTGGACAGCCAAGAGACCCAGTACTTC. Protein product: CSALDSQETQYF. The V and J genes are TRBV29-1 and TRBJ2-5, with D possibly matching TRBD1 (6 bases). CDR1 and CDR2 from the germline V gene are SQVTM and ANQGSEA. Trimming took off 7 bases at V and 1 base at J, with 10 bases between the two ends. The CDR3 length is 12 residues.

The gene calls are TRBV7-2 and TRBJ2-2; D perhaps matches TRBD1 (5 bases). Trimming cost V 6 bases and J 1 base, with 9 bases left between them. Germline V lookup: CDR1 SGHTA, CDR2 FQGNSA. CDR3 length: 14 residues. CDR3 residues: CASRQQVNTGELFF. The CDR3 DNA reads as TGTGCCAGCAGACAACAGGTGAACACCGGGGAGCTGTTTTTT.

This clone has a single count. The chain uses TRBV5-1 and TRBJ1-4; TRBD1 aligns across 8 bases. This CDR3 contains 16 residues. V lost 2 bases to trimming and J lost 4 bases; unmatched junction nucleotides: 7. Germline V gene sequence: CDR1 SGHRS, CDR2 YFSETQ. The CDR3 nucleotides read TGCGCCAGCAGCTTTGGCCGACAGGGGTTTAATGAAAAACTGTTTTTT. It translates to CASSFGRQGFNEKLFF.

This chain uses TRBV27 with TRBJ2-3; 10 bases agree with TRBD2. Germline CDR1 MNHEY, CDR2 SMNVEV (reference sequence). The ends lost 6 bases at V and 1 base at J; junction bases unmatched: 7. The CDR3 has 16 amino acids. The CDR3 region is CASRIGLAARTDTQYF. The CDR3 nucleotides are TGTGCCAGCAGAATCGGACTAGCGGCTCGCACAGATACGCAGTATTTT.

This clone has more than one count but fewer than ten. The chain has TRBV5-1 and TRBJ2-7, with 8 bases fitting TRBD1. Germline V gene lookup returns CDR1 SGHRS and CDR2 YFSETQ. V shed 4 bases, J shed 4 bases, and the junction held 10 bases outside the gene matches. This CDR3 has 15 residues. The CDR3: CASSPPRTGIYEQYF. In DNA, the CDR3 is TGCGCCAGCAGCCCACCTCGGACAGGGATATACGAGCAGTACTTC.

The rearrangement uses TRBV6-5 and TRBJ2-5; D may be TRBD1 (5 bases). The V end was cut by 6 bases, the J end by 7 bases, with 12 bases between. CDR3 length: 12 amino acids. Germline V gene data show CDR1 as MNHEY and CDR2 as SVGAGI. DNA of the CDR3: TGTGCCAGCAGGTCAGGGATGGGGACCCAGTACTTC. This encodes CASRSGMGTQYF.

The V gene is TRBV2, the J gene TRBJ2-1; 7 bases are a match to TRBD1. CDR1 is SNHLY, CDR2 FYNNEI, per germline. Trimming removed 6 bases from V and 3 bases from J; junction bases left unmatched: 5. This CDR3 is built from 14 residues. In nucleotides, the CDR3 is TGTGCCAGCAGCGACAGGGTTTTCTACAATGAGCAGTTCTTC. Its translation: CASSDRVFYNEQFF.

Remarks on this clone: Other DNA sequences from this sample encode an identical CDR3 as well. This chain links TRBV6-5 with TRBJ1-1, with TRBD1 matching 7 bases. The CDR3 extends over 14 amino acids. V dropped 6 bases and J dropped 1; count of bases not matched to a gene: 5. Germline CDR1 MNHEY, CDR2 SVGAGI. CDR3 residues: CASRPGQANTEAFF. The CDR3 DNA follows: TGTGCCAGCAGGCCCGGACAGGCGAACACTGAAGCTTTCTTT.

This chain links TRBV5-4 with TRBJ1-6; D possibly corresponds to TRBD1 (6 bases). There are 14 residues in the CDR3. The V gene lost 3 bases and the J gene lost 6 bases, with 10 bases spanning the gap. Germline V CDR1 and CDR2: SGHNT, YYREEE (reference sequence). In DNA, the CDR3 is TGTGCCAGCAGCTCTGGACAGTCTAATTCACCCCTCCACTTT. Translation gives CASSSGQSNSPLHF.

The chain employs TRBV3-1 (or the pseudogene TRBV3-2) and TRBJ1-1; D not resolved. Looked up from germline, CDR1 is LGHDT and CDR2 is YNNKEL (reference sequence). Trimming took 0 bases from V and 4 from J, leaving 18 bases between them. CDR3 length: 17 amino acids. The CDR3: CASSQDRGIVGVTEAFF. As DNA, the CDR3 is TGTGCCAGCAGCCAAGATAGAGGGATTGTAGGTGTCACTGAAGCTTTCTTT.

CDR3 residues: CASSELGRLAYEQYV. The CDR3 DNA reads TGTGCCAGCAGTGAATTGGGCAGGTTGGCCTACGAGCAGTACGTC. The chain couples TRBV2 to TRBJ2-7; D is undetermined. CDR3 length: 15 residues. V was shortened by 2 bases and J by 2 bases, with 13 bases between the two germline ends. Germline loops: CDR1 SNHLY, CDR2 FYNNEI.

This sequence joins TRBV29-1 and TRBJ2-5, with 12 bases matching TRBD2. This CDR3 comprises 15 residues. J lost 5 bases, V lost 3 bases, and 7 bases had no gene match. Per the germline V gene, CDR1 is SQVTM and CDR2 is ANQGSEA. Here the CDR3 DNA reads TGCAGCGTTGATGCTAGCGGGAGGGCCGGGGAGACCCAGTACTTC. Amino acid sequence: CSVDASGRAGETQYF.

This clone was detected only once. The CDR3 loop reads CASSLDRGLYEQYF. The CDR3 coding sequence is TGTGCCAGCAGCCTCGACAGGGGTCTCTACGAGCAGTACTTC. The rearrangement links TRBV7-2 to TRBJ2-7; 8 positions match TRBD1. Losses at the gene ends were 5 bases for V and 3 bases for J; bases not matched to a gene: 6. Looked up from germline, CDR1 is SGHTA and CDR2 is FQGNSA. This CDR3 is 14 amino acids long.

This clone was counted once. CDR3 loop: CASSQRVNYGYTF. CDR3 sequence (DNA): TGTGCCAGCAGCCAGCGTGTTAACTATGGCTACACCTTC. This chain links TRBV3-1 (or the pseudogene TRBV3-2) with TRBJ1-2; D ambiguous. Trimming shortened V by 3 bases and J by 1 base, and 6 bases separated the two germline ends. The CDR3 spans 13 residues. Looked up from germline, CDR1 is LGHDT and CDR2 is YNNKEL (reference sequence).

The chain links TRBV7-9 to TRBJ2-3; possible D gene TRBD2, 6 bases. V was trimmed by 5 bases and J by 2 bases, leaving 14 bases between them. CDR1 and CDR2 from the germline V gene are SEHNR and FQNEAQ (reference sequence). This CDR3 is 15 amino acids long. Written as DNA, the CDR3 is TGTGCCAGCAGCACTCCTAGCGTCTCCACAGATACGCAGTATTTT. Amino acids: CASSTPSVSTDTQYF. Using reference TRBV7-9 and TRBJ2-3 for the parts outside the CDR3, the full variable domain is DTGVSQNPRHKITKRGQNVTFRCDPISEHNRLYWYRQTLGQGPEFLTYFQNEAQLEKSRLLSDRFSAERPKGSFSTLEIQRTEQGDSAMYLCASSTPSVSTDTQYFGPGTRLTVL.

This clone was observed once. The chain links TRBV6-1 to TRBJ2-7; 8 positions agree with TRBD2. This CDR3 has 15 amino acids. Trimming took 0 bases from V and 9 from J; bases not matched to a gene: 10. Germline values: CDR1 MNHNS, CDR2 SASEGT. Written as DNA, the CDR3 is TGTGCCAGCAGTGAAGCTACGGGGGGGAAGGCGGGGCAGTACTTC. Amino acid sequence: CASSEATGGKAGQYF.

The V gene is TRBV11-1, the J gene TRBJ1-2, with D possibly matching TRBD1 (5 bases). Germline assignment: CDR1 SGHAT and CDR2 FQDESV (reference sequence). V was shortened by 5 bases and J by 4 bases, with 17 bases between the two germline ends. This CDR3 contains 15 residues. This chain's CDR3 is CASSPGGGASYGYTF. The CDR3 DNA reads as TGTGCCAGCAGCCCTGGGGGAGGTGCCTCCTATGGCTACACCTTC.

The chain couples TRBV11-3 to TRBJ2-1, with D possibly being TRBD1 (6 bases). V was clipped by 2 bases and J by 0 bases, with 8 bases between them. The CDR3 length is 15 residues. The V gene's germline CDR1 is SGHNT and CDR2 YENEEA. CDR3 in amino acids: CASSLRGSSYNEQFF. The CDR3 DNA reads as TGTGCCAGCAGCTTAAGGGGGAGCTCCTACAATGAGCAGTTCTTC.

The rearrangement uses TRBV7-8 and TRBJ1-2, with TRBD1 identical over 10 bases. This CDR3 is built from 15 residues. Losses at the gene ends were 5 bases for V and 4 bases for J; bases not matched to a gene: 7. The germline V gene encodes CDR1 SGHVS and CDR2 FQNEAQ. The CDR3 nucleotides read TGTGCCAGCAGCCGCGACAGGGGGCAAATCTATGGCTACACCTTC. This codes for CASSRDRGQIYGYTF.

This clone was observed once. The gene calls are TRBV5-1 and TRBJ1-2; 8 bases agree with TRBD1. CDR1 and CDR2 (germline): SGHRS, YFSETQ. V gave up 4 bases and J gave up 0 bases; unmatched junction bases: 5. The CDR3 sequence is 15 residues long. CDR3 in amino acids: CASSAGGFANYGYTF. DNA for the CDR3: TGCGCCAGCAGCGCAGGGGGCTTTGCTAACTATGGCTACACCTTC.

The chain carries TRBV5-1 and TRBJ2-3; the match to TRBD2 covers 7 bases. Germline V gene sequence: CDR1 SGHRS, CDR2 YFSETQ. This CDR3 is 16 amino acids long. V trimming: 10 bases; J trimming: 0 bases; junction bases outside the gene matches: 14. CDR3 nucleotide sequence: TGCGCCTCCCAGGGACCTAGCGGTGCTAGCACAGATACGCAGTATTTT. Translated, it gives CASQGPSGASTDTQYF.

The V call is TRBV29-1, the J call TRBJ2-3, with 7 bases fitting TRBD2. The length of the CDR3 is 14 residues. Trimming cost V 4 bases and J 0 bases; bases outside gene matches: 4. Germline V gene sequence: CDR1 SQVTM, CDR2 ANQGSEA. The CDR3 DNA reads TGCAGCGTTGTTACTAGCGTTAGCACAGATACGCAGTATTTT. Protein sequence: CSVVTSVSTDTQYF.

V gene TRBV6-2 or TRBV6-3 combines with J gene TRBJ2-7, with unresolved D. This CDR3 has 15 residues. Between the trimmed V and J ends, which lost 4 bases and 2 bases, there was a span of 15 bases. Germline CDR1 is MNHEY and CDR2 is SVGEGT. The DNA of the CDR3 is TGTGCCAGCAGTTCCCCCTCGACGGGTACCTACGAGCAGTACTTC. This translates into CASSSPSTGTYEQYF.

The chain joins TRBV7-2 to TRBJ1-5, with a possible D match to TRBD1 (5 bases). The V gene's germline CDR1 is SGHTA and CDR2 FQGNSA. The CDR3 is made up of 14 amino acids. The germline V and J ends were trimmed by 7 bases and 3 bases, with 13 bases remaining between them. The CDR3 here is CASTHDSFNQPQHF. CDR3 bases: TGTGCCAGCACCCACGACAGTTTCAATCAGCCCCAGCATTTT.

The rearrangement joins TRBV18 to TRBJ2-7; D not resolved. Looked up from germline, CDR1 is KGHSH and CDR2 is LQKENI. Trimming removed 2 bases from V and 2 bases from J, with 13 bases in between. The CDR3 is made up of 15 amino acids. For the CDR3, the DNA is TGTGCCAGCTCACCATTGGCGGTGAGTACCTACGAGCAGTACTTC. Residues: CASSPLAVSTYEQYF.